This record concerns one T cell receptor (beta chain) sequence. Authors' processing steps: How many nucleated cells were present was estimated from reference gene primer amplification. Method: immunoSEQ multiplex PCR; TCRdb's copy keeps in-frame clones and lacks some. V, J and clone size derive from that table, while D and trimming were established from the DNA sequence. This table has approximately 19,000 clones, about 81% appearing once. These data come from a study of blood T cell repertoires in COVID-19. Study as a whole: Acute and convalescent COVID-19 specimens originated in the United States, Italy and Spain. Sources were T cells, B-cell-depleted T cells, or PBMCs; the material itself was cDNA or gDNA.

CDR3 length equals 14 residues. Germline CDR1 reads ENHRY; CDR2 reads SYGVKD. V was clipped by 2 bases and J by 6 bases, with 10 bases between them. The chain is built from TRBV10-3 and TRBJ1-4, with no clear D. The TCR originated in a man between 60 and 75 years old with acute or convalescent COVID-19. The specimen sequenced was peripheral blood. CDR3 coding DNA: TGTGCCATCAGTGAGCGTCCTATGGATGAAAAACTGTTTTTT. As protein: CAISERPMDEKLFF.